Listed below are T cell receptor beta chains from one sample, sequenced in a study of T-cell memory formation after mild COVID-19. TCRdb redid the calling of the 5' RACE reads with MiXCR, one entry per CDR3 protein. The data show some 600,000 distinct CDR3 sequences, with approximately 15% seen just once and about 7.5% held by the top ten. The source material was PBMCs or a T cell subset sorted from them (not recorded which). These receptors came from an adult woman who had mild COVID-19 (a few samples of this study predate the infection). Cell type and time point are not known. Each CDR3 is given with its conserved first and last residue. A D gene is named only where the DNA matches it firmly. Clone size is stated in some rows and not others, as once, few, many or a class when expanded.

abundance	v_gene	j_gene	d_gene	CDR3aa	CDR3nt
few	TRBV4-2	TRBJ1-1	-	CASRREGSYTEAFF	TGTGCCAGCAGAAGGGAGGGATCTTACACTGAAGCTTTCTTT
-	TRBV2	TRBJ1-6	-	CASREGTGNSPLHF	TGTGCCAGCAGGGAAGGGACCGGTAATTCACCCCTCCACTTT
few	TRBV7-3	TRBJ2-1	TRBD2	CASSFGSGSSYNEQFF	TGTGCCAGCAGCTTCGGGAGCGGGAGCTCCTACAATGAGCAGTTCTTC
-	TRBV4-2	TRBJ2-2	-	CASSRSAAGELFF	TGTGCCAGCAGCCGTTCCGCCGCCGGGGAGCTGTTTTTT
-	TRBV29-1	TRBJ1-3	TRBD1	CSVEEGAVSGNTIYF	TGCAGCGTTGAGGAGGGGGCAGTCTCTGGAAACACCATATATTTT
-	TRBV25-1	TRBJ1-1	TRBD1	CASSEDRDTEAFF	TGTGCCAGCAGTGAGGACAGGGACACTGAAGCTTTCTTT
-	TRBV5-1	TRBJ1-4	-	CASSLTGSPFEKLFF	TGCGCCAGCAGCTTAACGGGCAGCCCTTTTGAAAAACTGTTTTTT
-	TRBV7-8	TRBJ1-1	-	CASSRAVETVDSEAFF	TGTGCCAGCTCCAGGGCGGTAGAGACAGTGGACTCTGAAGCTTTCTTT
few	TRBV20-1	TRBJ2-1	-	CSASSAGARNEQFF	TGCAGTGCTAGTTCCGCGGGGGCGCGGAATGAGCAGTTCTTC
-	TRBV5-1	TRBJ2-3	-	CASSEYGDTQYF	TGCGCCAGCAGCGAATACGGGGATACGCAGTATTTT
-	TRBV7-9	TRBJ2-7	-	CASSYSGKTSYEQYF	TGTGCCAGCAGCTACTCAGGTAAAACATCCTACGAGCAGTACTTC
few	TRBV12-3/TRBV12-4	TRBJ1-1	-	CASRNQENTEAFF	TGTGCCAGCAGAAATCAGGAGAACACTGAAGCTTTCTTT
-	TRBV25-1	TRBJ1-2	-	CASTSTGTAYGYTF	TGTGCCAGCACATCGACCGGGACGGCCTATGGCTACACCTTC
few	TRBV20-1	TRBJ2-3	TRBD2	CSVRTSGRHGTDTQYF	TGCAGTGTTCGGACTAGCGGGAGGCATGGCACAGATACGCAGTATTTT
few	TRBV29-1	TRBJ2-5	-	CSVEDSAETQYF	TGCAGCGTTGAAGACAGTGCGGAGACCCAGTACTTC
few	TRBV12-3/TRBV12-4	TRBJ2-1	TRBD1	CASSKTETGPSRSYNEQFF	TGTGCCAGCAGCAAAACCGAGACAGGGCCCAGCCGGTCCTACAATGAGCAGTTCTTC
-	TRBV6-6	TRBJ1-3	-	CASREPGTGNTIYF	TGTGCCAGCAGGGAGCCGGGGACTGGAAACACCATATATTTT
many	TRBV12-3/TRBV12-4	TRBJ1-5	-	CASSFRLNQPQHF	TGTGCCAGCAGTTTCAGGTTAAATCAGCCCCAGCATTTT
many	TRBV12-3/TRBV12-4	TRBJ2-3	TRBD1	CASRAQGDTQYF	TGTGCCAGCAGGGCACAGGGGGATACGCAGTATTTT
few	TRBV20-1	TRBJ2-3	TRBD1	CSARGTGGLRSTDTQYF	TGCAGTGCTAGAGGTACAGGGGGTTTGAGGAGCACAGATACGCAGTATTTT
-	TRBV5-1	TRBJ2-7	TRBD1	CASSGGQGASEQYF	TGCGCCAGCAGCGGGGGACAGGGGGCCAGTGAGCAGTACTTC
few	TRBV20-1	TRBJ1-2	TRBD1	CSAPRTGGVGGYTF	TGCAGTGCTCCCCGGACAGGGGGCGTCGGTGGCTACACCTTC
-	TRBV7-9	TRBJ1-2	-	CASSQAGGNGAYGYTF	TGTGCCAGCAGCCAGGCGGGGGGAAACGGTGCCTATGGCTACACCTTC
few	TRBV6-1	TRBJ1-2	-	CASSEVKVRAYGYTF	TGTGCCAGCAGTGAAGTCAAGGTCAGGGCGTATGGCTACACCTTC
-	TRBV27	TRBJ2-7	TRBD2	CASSRLAGGPYEQYF	TGTGCCAGCAGTCGACTAGCGGGGGGACCTTACGAGCAGTACTTC
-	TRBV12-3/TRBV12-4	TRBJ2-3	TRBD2	CASSLALGLAGGSTDTQYF	TGTGCCAGCAGTTTAGCGCTGGGACTAGCGGGGGGTAGCACAGATACGCAGTATTTT